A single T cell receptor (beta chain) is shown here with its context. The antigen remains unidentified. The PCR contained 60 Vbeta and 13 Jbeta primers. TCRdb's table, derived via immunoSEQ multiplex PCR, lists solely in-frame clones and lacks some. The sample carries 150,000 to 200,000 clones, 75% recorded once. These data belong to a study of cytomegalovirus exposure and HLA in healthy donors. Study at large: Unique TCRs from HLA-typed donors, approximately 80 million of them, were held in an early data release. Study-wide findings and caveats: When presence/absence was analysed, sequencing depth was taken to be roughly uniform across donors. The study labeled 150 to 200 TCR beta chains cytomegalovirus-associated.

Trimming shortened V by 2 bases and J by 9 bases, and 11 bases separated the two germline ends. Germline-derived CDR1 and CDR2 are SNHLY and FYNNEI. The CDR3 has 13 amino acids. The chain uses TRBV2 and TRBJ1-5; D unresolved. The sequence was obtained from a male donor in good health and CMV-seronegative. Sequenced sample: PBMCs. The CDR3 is CASSEYPLSPQHF. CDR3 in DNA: TGTGCCAGCAGTGAATATCCCCTGTCGCCCCAGCATTTT.